These T cell receptor beta chains were read from a single sample in a study of radiation and T cells in renal cell carcinoma. TCRdb keeps only in-frame clones here, not all; method: immunoSEQ multiplex PCR. The table shows 150,000 to 200,000 clones, with about nine tenths occurring only once. Sequencing was performed on blood, taken from a patient whose treatment included radiotherapy and nephrectomy. These receptors were taken from a woman aged 45-60 years with renal cell carcinoma. The conserved cysteine and the conserved F or W are not part of the CDR3 here. The D gene is left open where the match is weak.

V gene	D gene	J gene	CDR3 protein
TRBV6-6	NA	TRBJ2-2	ASSPHASGPGELF
TRBV7-3	NA	TRBJ1-4	ASSLIVPGGPPSRAFNEKLF
TRBV6-1	NA	TRBJ1-1	ASSEVGRGAPPAF
TRBV27	NA	TRBJ1-2	ASSLGRDLYGYT
TRBV2	NA	TRBJ1-5	ASSVYSNQPQH
TRBV5-4	NA	TRBJ1-1	ASTVGMNTEAF
TRBV4-2	NA	TRBJ1-5	ASSPIQDQPQH
TRBV7-2	NA	TRBJ2-7	ASSLAGHNLYEQY
TRBV7-3	NA	TRBJ2-3	ASSLSRLADTQY
TRBV4-2	NA	TRBJ2-7	ASSSGTYEQY
TRBV19	NA	TRBJ1-2	ASSLRDFYGYT
TRBV2	NA	TRBJ1-2	ASSEGGTYGYT
TRBV6-6	NA	TRBJ1-5	ASSYGRGNNQPQH
TRBV30	NA	TRBJ2-3	AWRGYSGGKITSDTQY
TRBV19	TRBD1	TRBJ1-1	ASSPVGTGFHTEAF
TRBV6-1	NA	TRBJ1-2	ASSEYRSNYGYT
TRBV7-2	NA	TRBJ2-7	ASSLDGQSYEQY
TRBV10-1	NA	TRBJ1-1	ASSETTTLNTEAF
TRBV30	NA	TRBJ1-6	AWKLPSPRFSSPLH
TRBV28	NA	TRBJ1-1	ASSPPGRNTEAF
TRBV5-1	NA	TRBJ2-1	ASSLSKNEQF
TRBV19	NA	TRBJ1-2	ASTLGYNLYGYT
TRBV29-1	NA	TRBJ1-1	SGNRARDTEAF
TRBV7-9	TRBD1	TRBJ1-2	ASSFRGQDPTYYGYT
TRBV7-3	TRBD1	TRBJ2-5	ASSVDRGRETQY
TRBV11-2	NA	TRBJ1-6	ASSQTSGPRGSPLH
TRBV6-5	NA	TRBJ1-1	ASSYSGPTGTEAF
TRBV6-5	NA	TRBJ1-2	ASSHTGNTNYGYT